The 14 T cell receptor beta chains below all came from one sample that was sequenced in a study of cytomegalovirus exposure and HLA in healthy donors. Primers included in the PCR were 60 Vbeta and 13 Jbeta primers. Using immunoSEQ multiplex PCR, the repertoire was profiled, and TCRdb retains in-frame clones only, with some absent. The table gives 100,000 to 150,000 clones; the top ten clones make up 2.5% to 3% of it. The sample comprised PBMCs. Receptor source: a man in his thirties or forties in good health and CMV-seronegative.

The J gene is TRBJ2-7, the V gene TRBV11-2; D might be TRBD1 (6 bases). Germline V gives CDR1 SGHAT, CDR2 FQNNGV. The CDR3 consists of 15 residues. The V gene lost 2 bases and the J gene lost 2 bases, with 13 bases spanning the gap. The CDR3: CASSLNRDVAYEQYF. CDR3 DNA sequence: TGTGCCAGCAGCTTAAACAGGGATGTTGCCTACGAGCAGTACTTC. Full variable domain (missing parts from reference TRBV11-2 and TRBJ2-7): EAGVAQSPRYKIIEKRQSVAFWCNPISGHATLYWYQQILGQGPKLLIQFQNNGVVDDSQLPKDRFSAERLKGVDSTLKIQPAKLEDSAVYLCASSLNRDVAYEQYFGPGTRLTVT.

V usage is TRBV6-5 and J usage is TRBJ2-1; TRBD2 matches 8 bases. V gave up 5 bases and J gave up 4 bases; unmatched junction bases: 4. Germline V gene lookup returns CDR1 MNHEY and CDR2 SVGAGI. CDR3 size: 14 residues. CDR3 sequence (DNA): TGTGCCAGCAGTCAGCGGGAGACGTACAATGAGCAGTTCTTC. As protein: CASSQRETYNEQFF.

The rearrangement joins TRBV7-9 to TRBJ1-1, with D possibly matching TRBD1 (5 bases). Germline V gene sequence: CDR1 SEHNR, CDR2 FQNEAQ (reference sequence). This CDR3 is 14 amino acids long. The V and J ends lost 5 bases and 2 bases respectively, with 12 bases between them. The DNA for the CDR3 is TGTGCCAGCAGCCGACGACAGAGAAACACTGAAGCTTTCTTT. Translation: CASSRRQRNTEAFF.

The chain couples TRBV11-2 to TRBJ1-2, with 7 nucleotides matching TRBD1. This CDR3 region has 12 residues. The germline gives CDR1 SGHAT, CDR2 FQNNGV. V shed 5 bases, J shed 11 bases, and the junction held 8 bases outside the gene matches. This CDR3 is CASSHGQDRYTF. CDR3 coding DNA: TGTGCCAGCAGCCACGGACAGGATAGATACACCTTC.

The V and J genes are TRBV15 and TRBJ1-4; 9 bases align to TRBD1. The ends lost 3 bases at V and 8 bases at J; junction bases unmatched: 4. The germline CDR1 and CDR2 sequences are LNHNV and YYDKDF (reference sequence). This CDR3 has 14 residues. CDR3 sequence: CATSRGQGEEKLFF. DNA of the CDR3: TGTGCCACCAGCAGGGGACAGGGAGAAGAAAAACTGTTTTTT.

The V call is TRBV19, the J call TRBJ2-1, with D possibly matching TRBD1 (5 bases). The CDR3 spans 14 residues. Germline CDR1 is LNHDA and CDR2 is SQIVND (reference sequence). Between the trimmed V and J ends, which lost 8 bases and 7 bases, there was a span of 18 bases. The CDR3 coding sequence is TGTGCCAGTGGTGGCAGGGAAGGTTATAATGAGCAGTTCTTC. Translation: CASGGREGYNEQFF.

The rearrangement joins TRBV2 to TRBJ2-5; 7 bases match TRBD2. The J call may be faulty, since TRBJ2-7 better matches the DNA end. Per the germline V gene, CDR1 is SNHLY and CDR2 is FYNNEI. This CDR3 spans 15 amino acids. The CDR3 nucleotides are TGTGCCAGCAGGGGGGTCGAGCGGGGAACCTACGAGCAGTACTTC. It yields the protein CASRGVERGTYEQYF.

The genes are TRBV18 and TRBJ2-7; 8 positions match TRBD2. There are 13 residues in the CDR3. Germline V CDR1 and CDR2: KGHSH, LQKENI. The V and J ends lost 8 bases and 4 bases, in that order; junction bases with no gene match: 7. The CDR3 DNA follows: TGTGCCAGCACCCGGGGGGGAGGTTACGAGCAGTACTTC. As protein: CASTRGGGYEQYF.

The chain carries TRBV5-1 and TRBJ2-5; TRBD2 matches at 13 bases. The ends lost 0 bases at V and 3 bases at J; junction bases unmatched: 2. From germline, CDR1 is SGHRS and CDR2 YFSETQ. The CDR3 runs to 16 residues. The CDR3 DNA sequence: TGCGCCAGCAGCTTGGATGGACTAGCGGGAGAAGAGACCCAGTACTTC. Translation gives CASSLDGLAGEETQYF.

The V gene is TRBV18, the J gene TRBJ1-5; D gene unclear. Germline loops: CDR1 KGHSH, CDR2 LQKENI. The CDR3 consists of 14 residues. The V and J ends lost 3 bases and 6 bases respectively, with 12 bases between them. CDR3 DNA sequence: TGTGCCAGCTCACCGACCGGAGGGCGTCAGCCCCAGCATTTT. Protein: CASSPTGGRQPQHF.

The chain recombines TRBV9 with TRBJ2-2; 8 bases map to TRBD2. Trimming cost V 1 base and J 7 bases; bases outside gene matches: 18. Germline V gives CDR1 SGDLS, CDR2 YYNGEE. The CDR3 loop spans 19 amino acids. The CDR3 sequence is CASSVTTEVAGYFGGELFF. DNA for the CDR3: TGTGCCAGCAGCGTAACTACCGAAGTAGCGGGATATTTTGGCGGGGAGCTGTTTTTT.

This sequence joins TRBV11-2 and TRBJ2-7, with TRBD2 matching over 8 bases. The CDR3 contains 16 residues. With V trimmed by 2 bases and J by 1 base, 7 bases remained unmatched. Germline V gene data show CDR1 as SGHAT and CDR2 as FQNNGV. Here the CDR3 reads CASSLIPAGVSYEQYF. The CDR3 nucleotides read TGTGCCAGCAGCTTAATCCCAGCGGGAGTATCCTACGAGCAGTACTTC. Drawing the rest from reference TRBV11-2 and TRBJ2-7, the complete variable domain is EAGVAQSPRYKIIEKRQSVAFWCNPISGHATLYWYQQILGQGPKLLIQFQNNGVVDDSQLPKDRFSAERLKGVDSTLKIQPAKLEDSAVYLCASSLIPAGVSYEQYFGPGTRLTVT.

The chain has TRBV6-5 and TRBJ2-7; 9 bases align to TRBD1. This CDR3 spans 14 amino acids. V lost 6 bases to trimming and J lost 7 bases; unmatched junction nucleotides: 10. Germline lookup yields CDR1 MNHEY and CDR2 SVGAGI. In DNA form, the CDR3 reads TGTGCCAGCAGGTATCCGACAGGGGGAGGGGAGCAGTACTTC. Residues: CASRYPTGGGEQYF.

V is TRBV5-4 and J is TRBJ2-6; weak D call: TRBD1 (5 bases). Per germline, CDR1 SGHNT and CDR2 YYREEE (reference sequence). This CDR3 has 16 residues. Trimming took off 7 bases at V and 4 bases at J, with 18 bases between the two ends. Here the CDR3 reads CASGRGGPSGANVLTF. In DNA form, the CDR3 reads TGTGCCAGCGGTAGGGGCGGTCCCTCGGGGGCCAACGTCCTGACTTTC.